These 30 T cell receptor beta chains originate from one sample sequenced in a study of T cell repertoires in cytomegalovirus infection. TCRdb redid the calling of the reads with MiXCR, one entry per CDR3 protein. In the table there are 230,000 or so distinct CDR3 sequences, about 18% of which are singletons. Sequencing was carried out using CD8+ T cells from PBMCs. These receptors all come from a human donor in good health (CMV status not recorded). Some clones in this sample may be carry-over from other donors' samples.

V usage is TRBV7-9 and J usage is TRBJ1-2, with no clear D. Looked up from germline, CDR1 is SEHNR and CDR2 is FQNEAQ (reference sequence). V gave up 5 bases and J gave up 6 bases, with 19 bases separating them. This CDR3 spans 15 amino acids. CDR3 coding DNA: TGTGCCAGCAGCCCCCCCTACGAGGTTCTAGATGGCTACACCTTC. It yields the protein CASSPPYEVLDGYTF.

This clonotype occurred many times. The rearrangement links TRBV28 to TRBJ2-7; D gene uncertain. Germline CDR1 is MDHEN and CDR2 is SYDVKM. The length of the CDR3 is 12 residues. V lost 6 bases and J 4 bases, leaving 10 bases between the germline ends. The CDR3 nucleotides read TGTGCCAGCAGCCTTCGGAATTACGAGCAGTACTTC. This codes for CASSLRNYEQYF.

V usage is TRBV20-1 and J usage is TRBJ2-5; the D is unclear. Trimming took off 6 bases at V and 0 bases at J, with 17 bases between the two ends. The CDR3 spans 15 residues. Per germline, CDR1 DFQATT and CDR2 SNEGSKA (reference sequence). The DNA for the CDR3 is TGCAGTGCCTATCGGCCTATAGGGTACCAAGAGACCCAGTACTTC. Translating gives CSAYRPIGYQETQYF.

The CDR3 loop reads CASSQDESLAAEDPSTDTQYF. CDR3 coding DNA: TGCGCCAGCAGCCAAGATGAATCGCTAGCGGCCGAAGATCCCAGCACAGATACGCAGTATTTT. This chain uses TRBV4-1 with TRBJ2-3; 7 nucleotides line up with TRBD2. The CDR3 consists of 21 residues. Per the germline V gene, CDR1 is MGHRA and CDR2 is YSYEKL. V lost 0 bases, J lost 0 bases, and 18 bases stayed unmatched.

The chain combines TRBV5-6 with TRBJ1-1, with D unresolved. This CDR3 contains 13 residues. CDR1 and CDR2 from the germline V gene are SGHDT and YYEEEE. With 1 base removed from V and 4 bases from J, the gap between germline ends came to 8 bases. The CDR3 nucleotides read TGTGCCAGCAGCTTGACGGGTCCCACTGAAGCTTTCTTT. Protein sequence: CASSLTGPTEAFF.

There are many counts of this clonotype. The gene calls are TRBV28 and TRBJ2-7, with a possible D match to TRBD1 (5 bases). V was cut by 10 bases and J by 2 bases, with 18 bases left in between. Germline V gives CDR1 MDHEN, CDR2 SYDVKM. The length of the CDR3 is 14 residues. CDR3 loop: CATNPGFGPYEQYF. The CDR3 nucleotides are TGTGCCACCAACCCAGGGTTTGGTCCCTACGAGCAGTACTTC.

In this sample, this clonotype turned up a few times. The V and J genes are TRBV7-9 and TRBJ2-1, with TRBD1 identical over 8 bases. Trimming at V came to 0 bases and at J to 3 bases, leaving 13 bases not matched to a gene. The CDR3 extends over 19 amino acids. The germline V gene has CDR1 SEHNR and CDR2 FQNEAQ (reference sequence). CDR3 residues: CASSLARDRPYEGYNEQFF. In nucleotides, the CDR3 is TGTGCCAGCAGCTTAGCGCGGGACAGGCCCTACGAGGGCTACAATGAGCAGTTCTTC.

This chain uses TRBV12-3 or TRBV12-4 with TRBJ1-1; D not certain. CDR3 size: 16 residues. The V gene lost 3 bases and the J gene lost 0 bases, with 14 bases spanning the gap. The DNA for the CDR3 is TGTGCCAGCAGTTTGACCCTATACAGCCTGAACACTGAAGCTTTCTTT. Protein product: CASSLTLYSLNTEAFF.

This clonotype was counted ten times or more. The V gene is TRBV6-5, the J gene TRBJ1-6, with TRBD1 as a possible D gene (5 bases). The germline CDR1 and CDR2 sequences are MNHEY and SVGAGI. The CDR3 contains 17 residues. The V and J ends lost 0 bases and 2 bases respectively, with 11 bases between them. CDR3 region: CASSYSTQGPYNSPLHF. The CDR3 DNA is TGTGCCAGCAGTTACTCGACTCAGGGACCCTATAATTCACCCCTCCACTTT.

This clonotype has a count of ten or more. The gene calls are TRBV27 and TRBJ2-7, with D maybe TRBD1 (6 bases). The CDR3 is 13 residues long. V lost 5 bases and J lost 3, with 11 bases in between. Germline-derived CDR1 and CDR2 are MNHEY and SMNVEV (reference sequence). CDR3 region: CASSPRGIYEQYF. As DNA, the CDR3 is TGTGCCAGCAGTCCCAGGGGCATCTACGAGCAGTACTTC.

This chain links TRBV29-1 with TRBJ1-2; 7 bases map to TRBD1. Germline V gene lookup returns CDR1 SQVTM and CDR2 ANQGSEA. The CDR3 length is 15 residues. V shed 0 bases and J 3 bases; nucleotides not matched to a gene: 7. The CDR3 reads CSVEEGTDLHYGYTF. CDR3 DNA: TGCAGCGTTGAAGAGGGGACAGACCTCCACTATGGCTACACCTTC.

At least ten counts were recorded for this clonotype. This rearrangement joins TRBV7-8 to TRBJ2-1; a possible D gene is TRBD1 (5 bases). The germline CDR1 and CDR2 sequences are SGHVS and FQNEAQ. With 5 bases removed from V and 5 bases from J, the gap between germline ends came to 16 bases. The CDR3 extends over 15 amino acids. The CDR3 bases are TGTGCCAGCAGCCCACTGGCAGGGTTCCACAATGAGCAGTTCTTC. It specifies CASSPLAGFHNEQFF. The whole variable domain, filled in from reference TRBV7-8 and TRBJ2-1, reads GAGVSQSPRYKVAKRGQDVALRCDPISGHVSLFWYQQALGQGPEFLTYFQNEAQLDKSGLPSDRFFAERPEGSVSTLKIQRTQQEDSAVYLCASSPLAGFHNEQFFGPGTRLTVL.

The chain links TRBV28 to TRBJ2-1, with 9 bases that match TRBD2. The CDR3 runs to 14 residues. Trimming took 8 bases from V and 8 from J; bases not matched to a gene: 10. CDR1 and CDR2 from the germline V gene are MDHEN and SYDVKM. DNA of the CDR3: TGTGCCAGCGTCAGGCGGGGGGGCCTTGATGAGCAGTTCTTC. Its translation is CASVRRGGLDEQFF.

The chain is built from TRBV5-6 and TRBJ2-3, with TRBD1 matching 7 bases. J lost 0 bases, V lost 3 bases, and 7 bases had no gene match. Germline lookup yields CDR1 SGHDT and CDR2 YYEEEE. The CDR3 has 16 amino acids. CDR3: CASSWLGGPSTDTQYF. The CDR3 nucleotides read TGTGCCAGCAGCTGGCTAGGGGGCCCTAGCACAGATACGCAGTATTTT.

This clonotype showed up just a few times. The chain is built from TRBV28 and TRBJ1-4; 7 bases are shared with TRBD1. CDR1 is MDHEN, CDR2 SYDVKM, per germline. CDR3 size: 18 residues. Trimming took 3 bases from V and 5 from J; bases not matched to a gene: 15. CDR3 DNA: TGTGCCAGCAGTTTTCCCTCGGCAGGGGGAAACGGGAATGAAAAACTGTTTTTT. Translating it yields CASSFPSAGGNGNEKLFF.

Many counts were recorded for this clonotype. The chain employs TRBV12-3 or TRBV12-4 and TRBJ1-5, with D uncertain. Trimming took off 2 bases at V and 4 bases at J, with 9 bases between the two ends. The CDR3 has 14 residues. Here the CDR3 reads CASSLLGPNQPQHF. The DNA of the CDR3 is TGTGCCAGCAGTTTATTGGGCCCAAATCAGCCCCAGCATTTT.

This clonotype was counted at least ten times. This sequence joins TRBV7-9 and TRBJ2-4, with D perhaps TRBD1 (6 bases). The CDR3 is made up of 15 amino acids. V lost 1 base and J 3 bases, leaving 10 bases between the germline ends. In germline, CDR1 is SEHNR, CDR2 FQNEAQ (reference sequence). The CDR3: CASSLGQEYKNIQYF. In nucleotides, the CDR3 is TGTGCCAGCAGCTTAGGACAGGAATACAAAAACATTCAGTACTTC.

The sample holds many counts of this clonotype. This chain connects TRBV11-2 to TRBJ2-1; 9 nucleotides line up with TRBD1. Germline V gene sequence: CDR1 SGHAT, CDR2 FQNNGV. This CDR3 is built from 17 residues. The junction had 12 bases not matched to a gene; V was cut back by 4 bases and J by 5 bases. The chain's CDR3 is CASSSLPRDRVNNEQFF. The CDR3 DNA sequence: TGTGCCAGCAGCTCCCTGCCCCGGGACAGGGTGAACAATGAGCAGTTCTTC. The full variable domain, completed using reference TRBV11-2 and TRBJ2-1, is EAGVAQSPRYKIIEKRQSVAFWCNPISGHATLYWYQQILGQGPKLLIQFQNNGVVDDSQLPKDRFSAERLKGVDSTLKIQPAKLEDSAVYLCASSSLPRDRVNNEQFFGPGTRLTVL.

This clonotype was seen once. V is TRBV27 and J is TRBJ1-1; D not resolved. The germline CDR1 and CDR2 sequences are MNHEY and SMNVEV (reference sequence). V lost 1 base to trimming and J lost 3 bases, with 9 bases between them. This CDR3 is 14 amino acids long. CDR3 residues: CASSLFRFDTEAFF. The CDR3 DNA is TGTGCCAGCAGTTTATTCCGTTTCGACACTGAAGCTTTCTTT.

The V gene is TRBV5-1, the J gene TRBJ2-2; no clear D. This CDR3 region has 14 residues. Germline V gives CDR1 SGHRS, CDR2 YFSETQ. V was clipped by 3 bases and J by 4 bases, with 10 bases between them. This chain's CDR3 is CASSSTWSTGELFF. The CDR3 DNA reads as TGCGCCAGCAGCTCGACCTGGAGCACCGGGGAGCTGTTTTTT. The variable domain in full, with the rest retrieved from reference TRBV5-1 and TRBJ2-2, is KAGVTQTPRYLIKTRGQQVTLSCSPISGHRSVSWYQQTPGQGLQFLFEYFSETQRNKGNFPGRFSGRQFSNSRSEMNVSTLELGDSALYLCASSSTWSTGELFFGEGSRLTVL.

This clonotype has at least ten counts. The V and J genes are TRBV7-2 and TRBJ1-1, with unresolved D. Looked up from germline, CDR1 is SGHTA and CDR2 is FQGNSA. The CDR3 loop spans 13 amino acids. Trimming took 3 bases from V and 6 from J, leaving 11 bases between them. The CDR3 protein is CASSLVTRSEAFF. In DNA, the CDR3 is TGTGCCAGCAGCTTGGTAACCCGATCTGAAGCTTTCTTT.

This clonotype was picked up a small number of times. V and J are TRBV12-3 or TRBV12-4 and TRBJ2-7; D may match TRBD1 or TRBD2 (5 bases each). The V and J ends lost 7 bases and 5 bases respectively, with 12 bases between them. The CDR3 spans 12 residues. The CDR3 coding sequence is TGTGCCAGCAATTCGGGGCTCCACGAGCAGTACTTC. Protein: CASNSGLHEQYF.

The chain recombines TRBV20-1 with TRBJ2-7; tentatively, D is TRBD1 or TRBD2 (5 bases each). This CDR3 is built from 14 residues. V dropped 0 bases and J dropped 0 bases, with 9 bases sitting between them. CDR1 is DFQATT, CDR2 SNEGSKA, per germline (reference sequence). The CDR3 here is CSARDAGSSYEQYF. Here the CDR3 DNA reads TGCAGTGCTAGAGATGCAGGGAGCTCCTACGAGCAGTACTTC.

Only a few counts were recorded for this clonotype. The gene calls are TRBV5-4 and TRBJ2-6; TRBD2 aligns across 8 bases. V gave up 0 bases and J gave up 2 bases; unmatched junction bases: 1. The germline gives CDR1 SGHNT, CDR2 YYREEE (reference sequence). The CDR3 is 16 amino acids. Here the CDR3 reads CASSLDGGAGANVLTF. CDR3 DNA sequence: TGTGCCAGCAGCTTGGACGGGGGGGCTGGGGCCAACGTCCTGACTTTC.

This clonotype was recorded only once. A read error may be the cause here, since a much bigger clone is one base away. V is TRBV4-3 and J is TRBJ1-2; 8 bases align to TRBD1. Germline lookup yields CDR1 LGHNA and CDR2 YSLEER. With V trimmed by 0 bases and J by 1 base, 10 bases remained unmatched. The CDR3 has 18 residues. This CDR3 is CASSQEWRTGSFNYGYTF. The CDR3 DNA is TGCGCCAGCAGCCAAGAGTGGAGGACAGGGAGTTTTAACTATGGCTACACCTTC.

In its sample, this clonotype was seen many times. The chain uses TRBV11-2 and TRBJ2-7, with TRBD1 matching 8 bases. The CDR3 runs to 15 residues. The germline V gene encodes CDR1 SGHAT and CDR2 FQNNGV. The ends lost 4 bases at V and 4 bases at J; junction bases unmatched: 9. The CDR3 sequence: CASSWGQGAGYEQYF. For the CDR3, the DNA is TGTGCCAGCAGCTGGGGGCAGGGGGCTGGGTACGAGCAGTACTTC.

The V gene is TRBV7-9, the J gene TRBJ2-1; a weak D match, TRBD2 (7 bases). The CDR3 is 15 residues long. Germline values: CDR1 SEHNR, CDR2 FQNEAQ (reference sequence). The V gene lost 1 base and the J gene lost 8 bases, with 15 bases spanning the gap. The CDR3 sequence is CASSLEGGRDYEQFF. CDR3 in DNA: TGTGCCAGCAGCTTAGAGGGGGGGCGGGATTATGAGCAGTTCTTC.

The V gene is TRBV7-9, the J gene TRBJ1-5; 9 bases agree with TRBD1. The CDR3 spans 14 residues. Trimming cost V 5 bases and J 6 bases; bases outside gene matches: 5. Germline V gives CDR1 SEHNR, CDR2 FQNEAQ (reference sequence). The CDR3 DNA is TGTGCCAGCAGCGCCGGGACAGGGCTTCAGCCCCAGCATTTT. Its protein product is CASSAGTGLQPQHF.

The rearrangement links TRBV4-1 to TRBJ1-4, with D perhaps TRBD1 (5 bases). V was clipped by 2 bases and J by 5 bases, with 15 bases between them. Germline CDR1 MGHRA, CDR2 YSYEKL. The CDR3 has 16 amino acids. The CDR3 DNA is TGCGCCAGCAGCCAACCCGAGGGGCGATTGAATGAAAAACTGTTTTTT. Amino acids: CASSQPEGRLNEKLFF.

The table lists this clonotype with many counts. V is TRBV27 and J is TRBJ1-3; the D gene is possibly TRBD1 (5 bases). V was pared by 6 bases and J by 2 bases, with 17 bases between. The germline gives CDR1 MNHEY, CDR2 SMNVEV (reference sequence). This CDR3 is 16 amino acids long. CDR3 in DNA: TGTGCCAGCAGCTTGGGACCCCCCGGGCCTGGAAACACCATATATTTT. Translating gives CASSLGPPGPGNTIYF.